This T cell receptor (beta chain) was sequenced in a study of blood T cell repertoires in COVID-19 (dated by TCRdb to 2020 to 2022). About the investigation overall: Samples from collaborators originated in the United States, Italy and Spain and spanned both the acute and convalescent phases of COVID-19. The material from the prospective study consisted of cDNA or gDNA derived from T cells, B-cell-depleted T cells, or PBMCs. Deeply sampled blood TCRbeta repertoires from subjects exposed to, actively infected with, or recovered from COVID-19 were included in the dataset. Where available, HLA class I and class II types were taken from metadata supplied by the sample provider and were not determined by assay-based typing. Sample metadata almost always included a de-identified subject ID, COVID-19 status, age in years and sex. A freely available public database, intended as a resource for researchers studying the immune response to SARS-CoV-2, is where the repertoires were released. The samples were drawn from two sources: the first 160 participants of the ongoing ImmuneRACE study, and over 1,000 subjects contributed by 6 global collaborators. Study-level results and caveats: The quantity of clinical and demographic metadata differed by source and by participant and was supplied without curation.

The immunoSEQ Assay, a bias-controlled multiplex PCR, was used to amplify TCRbeta CDR3 regions from genomic DNA. The original methods were these. Nucleated cell counts per sample were estimated from amplification of reference gene primers within the assay. To quantify the absolute abundance of each unique TCRbeta CDR3 rearrangement, sequence reads were collapsed and filtered. For each sample, productive Simpson clonality was calculated as the square root of Simpson's diversity index across productive rearrangements. TCRdb provides this immuneACCESS table in a form limited to in-frame rearrangements. Some clones are lacking; in checked studies, under half of them reflect an unresolved V gene, and why the rest are absent is not known. V and J calls and clone size follow that table, whereas D and trimming were derived from the DNA. The sample table lists about 100,000 clones, about 80% of them with a count of one. Around a third of the sample goes to the ten largest clones.

The collaborating institutions used their own protocols to collect whole blood in K2EDTA tubes. For TCRbeta analysis, collaborators shipped samples in one of three forms: frozen whole blood, isolated PBMCs, or DNA extracted from either of those sample types. A note on this clone: Which antigen it targets is not known. Base qualities are not recorded, but no much larger clone differs from it by a single base.

Cut back by 3 bases and 8 bases, the V and J ends lie 13 bases apart. The CDR3 spans 13 residues, from the cysteine through the phenylalanine. Only the CDR3 part of the read is kept: 39 bases, read in frame from the first base. CDR1 MNHEY and CDR2 SVGEGT were looked up in the germline V gene. The sequence came from a man in his sixties or seventies with active or convalescent COVID-19. This receptor chain uses TRBV6-2 or TRBV6-3 and TRBJ1-1; 5 matching bases give a weak D call of TRBD1. What was sequenced was peripheral blood. The CDR3 in this case is CASSYYVSGEAFF. The DNA sequence is TGTGCCAGCAGTTATTACGTTTCAGGGGAAGCTTTCTTT.